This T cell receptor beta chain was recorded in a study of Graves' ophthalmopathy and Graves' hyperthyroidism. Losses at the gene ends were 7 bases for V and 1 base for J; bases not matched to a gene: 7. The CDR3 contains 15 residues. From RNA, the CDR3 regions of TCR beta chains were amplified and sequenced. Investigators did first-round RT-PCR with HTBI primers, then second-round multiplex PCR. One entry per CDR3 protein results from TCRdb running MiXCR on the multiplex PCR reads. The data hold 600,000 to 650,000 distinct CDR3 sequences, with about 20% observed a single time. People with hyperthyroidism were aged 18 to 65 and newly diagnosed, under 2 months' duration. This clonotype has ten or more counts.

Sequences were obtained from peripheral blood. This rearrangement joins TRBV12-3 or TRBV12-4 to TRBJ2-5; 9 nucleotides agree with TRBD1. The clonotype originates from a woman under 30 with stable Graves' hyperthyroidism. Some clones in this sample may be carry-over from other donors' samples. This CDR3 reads CASTLGTGRQETQYF. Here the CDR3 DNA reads TGTGCCAGCACCTTGGGGACAGGGCGCCAAGAGACCCAGTACTTC.